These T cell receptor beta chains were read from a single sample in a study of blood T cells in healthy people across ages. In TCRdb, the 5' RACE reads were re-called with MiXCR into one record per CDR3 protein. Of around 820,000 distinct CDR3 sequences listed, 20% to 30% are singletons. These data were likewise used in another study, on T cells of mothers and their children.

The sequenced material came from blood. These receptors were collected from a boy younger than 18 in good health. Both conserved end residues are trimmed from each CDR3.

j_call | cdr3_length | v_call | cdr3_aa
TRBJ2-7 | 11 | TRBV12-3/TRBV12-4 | ASSLTAPYEQY
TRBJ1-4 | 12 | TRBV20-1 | SARDGNPNEKLF
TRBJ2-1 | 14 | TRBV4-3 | ASSQESGTDYNEQF
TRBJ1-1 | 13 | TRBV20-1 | SARSVDKANTEAF
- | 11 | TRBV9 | ASSIGQVGEQY
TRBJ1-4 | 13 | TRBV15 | ATSRAPRGDEKLF
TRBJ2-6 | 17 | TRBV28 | ASSPPGGRPLSGANVLT
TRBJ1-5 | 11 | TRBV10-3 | AISAGNNQPQH
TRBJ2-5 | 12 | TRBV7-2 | ASSRIGRTETQY
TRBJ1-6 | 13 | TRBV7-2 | ASSQGQGGNSPLH
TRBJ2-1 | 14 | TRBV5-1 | ASSSSSGGAYNEQF
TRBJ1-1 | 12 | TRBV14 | ASSPFWGDTEAF
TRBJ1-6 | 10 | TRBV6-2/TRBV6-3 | ASGRGHSPLH
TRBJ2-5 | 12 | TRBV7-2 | ASRVPGAGETQY
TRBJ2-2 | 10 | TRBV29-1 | SVKGITGELF
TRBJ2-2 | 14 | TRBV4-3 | ASSQVWGIVTGELF
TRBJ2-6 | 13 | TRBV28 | ASRSEPSGANVLT
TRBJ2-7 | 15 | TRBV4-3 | ASSQGLAGRLPYEQY
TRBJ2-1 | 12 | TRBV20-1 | SSPDPGQHNEQF
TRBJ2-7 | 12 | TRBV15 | ATSRDRVQETQY
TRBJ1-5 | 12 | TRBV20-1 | SAAGRVSNQPQH
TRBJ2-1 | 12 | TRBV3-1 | ASSQEPSVGEQF
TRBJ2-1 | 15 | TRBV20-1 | SASTGLAGGFYNEQF
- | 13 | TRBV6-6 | ASSYDAGAGYEQY
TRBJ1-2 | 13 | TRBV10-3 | ASSRAGQGSHGYT
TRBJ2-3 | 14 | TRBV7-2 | ASSLVWDSKGDTQY
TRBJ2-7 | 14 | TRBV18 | ASSRLTGSNRNEQY
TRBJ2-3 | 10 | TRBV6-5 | ASKTFTDTQY
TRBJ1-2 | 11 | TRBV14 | ASSRLGTGGYT